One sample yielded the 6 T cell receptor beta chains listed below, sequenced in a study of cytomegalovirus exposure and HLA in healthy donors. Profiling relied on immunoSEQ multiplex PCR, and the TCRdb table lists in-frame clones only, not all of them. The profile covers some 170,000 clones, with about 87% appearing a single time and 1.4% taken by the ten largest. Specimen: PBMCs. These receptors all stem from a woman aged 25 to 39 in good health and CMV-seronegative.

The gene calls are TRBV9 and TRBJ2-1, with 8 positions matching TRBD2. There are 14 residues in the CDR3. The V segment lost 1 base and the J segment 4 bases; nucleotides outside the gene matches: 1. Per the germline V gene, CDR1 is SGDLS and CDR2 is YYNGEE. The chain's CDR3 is CASSVSGGYNEQFF. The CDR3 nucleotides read TGTGCCAGCAGCGTATCGGGGGGGTACAATGAGCAGTTCTTC.

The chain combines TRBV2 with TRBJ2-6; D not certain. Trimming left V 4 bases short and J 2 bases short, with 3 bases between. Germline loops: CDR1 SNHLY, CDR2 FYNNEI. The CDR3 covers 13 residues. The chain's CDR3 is CASSVTGANVLTF. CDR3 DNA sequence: TGTGCCAGCAGTGTTACTGGGGCCAACGTCCTGACTTTC.

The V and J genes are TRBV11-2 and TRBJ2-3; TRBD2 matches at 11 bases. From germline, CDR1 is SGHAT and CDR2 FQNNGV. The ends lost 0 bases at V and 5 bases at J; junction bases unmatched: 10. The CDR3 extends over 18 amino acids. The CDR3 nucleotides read TGTGCCAGCAGCTTAGAACACAAACTAGCGGGGGAAAAAGATACGCAGTATTTT. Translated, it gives CASSLEHKLAGEKDTQYF.

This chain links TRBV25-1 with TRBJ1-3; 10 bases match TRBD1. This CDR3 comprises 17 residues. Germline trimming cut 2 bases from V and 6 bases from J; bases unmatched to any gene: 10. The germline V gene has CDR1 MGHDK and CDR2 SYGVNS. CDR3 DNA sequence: TGTGCCAGCAGTGAAAGTACCGGGACAGGGGATTTAAACACCATATATTTT. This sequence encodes CASSESTGTGDLNTIYF.

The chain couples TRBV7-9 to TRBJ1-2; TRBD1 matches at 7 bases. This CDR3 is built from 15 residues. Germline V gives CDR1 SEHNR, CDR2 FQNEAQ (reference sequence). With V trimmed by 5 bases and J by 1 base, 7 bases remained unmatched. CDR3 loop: CASSPGTANNYGYTF. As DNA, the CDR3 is TGTGCCAGCAGCCCAGGGACAGCCAATAACTATGGCTACACCTTC.

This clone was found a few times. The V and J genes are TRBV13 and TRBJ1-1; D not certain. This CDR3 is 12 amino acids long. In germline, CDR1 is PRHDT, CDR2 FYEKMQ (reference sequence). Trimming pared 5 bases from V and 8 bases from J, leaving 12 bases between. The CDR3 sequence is CASSRWPGEAFF. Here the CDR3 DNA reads TGTGCCAGCAGCCGGTGGCCGGGAGAAGCTTTCTTT.